The 20 T cell receptor beta chains in this list originate from one sample, sequenced in a study of T cell responses to AZD1222 COVID-19 vaccine. Some clones are missing from TCRdb's copy, which holds only in-frame ones; the method was immunoSEQ multiplex PCR. The table includes roughly 110,000 clones, about 86% detected once. The specimen was peripheral blood, collected on day 0 of AZD1222 vaccination. These receptors came from an adult in good health.

The chain carries TRBV6-2 or TRBV6-3 and TRBJ1-6; D ambiguous. V lost 3 bases and J lost 7, with 7 bases in between. Per germline, CDR1 MNHEY and CDR2 SVGEGT. The CDR3 is 13 amino acids. This chain's CDR3 is CASSYIQNSPLHF. CDR3 sequence (DNA): TGTGCCAGCAGTTATATCCAGAATTCACCCCTCCACTTT.

J is TRBJ2-1 and V is TRBV6-1; tentative D call: TRBD2 (5 bases). Germline V gives CDR1 MNHNS, CDR2 SASEGT. Trimming pared 8 bases from V and 5 bases from J, leaving 13 bases between. This CDR3 spans 13 amino acids. CDR3 coding DNA: TGTGCCAGCCGGGGTGGGTATAACAATGAGCAGTTCTTC. It translates to CASRGGYNNEQFF.

The chain recombines TRBV4-3 with TRBJ2-1; TRBD2 might be the D (5 bases). Germline values: CDR1 LGHNA, CDR2 YSLEER. The V gene lost 1 base and the J gene lost 7 bases, with 11 bases spanning the gap. The CDR3 sequence is 14 residues long. The DNA of the CDR3 is TGCGCCAGCAGCCAAGGTGGCCCGGGGAATGAGCAGTTCTTC. This gives the protein CASSQGGPGNEQFF.

This clone has a handful of counts. This sequence joins TRBV6-2 or TRBV6-3 and TRBJ2-3; unclear D gene. CDR1 is MNHEY, CDR2 SVGEGT, per germline. This CDR3 region has 15 residues. V lost 4 bases to trimming and J lost 0 bases, with 11 bases between them. The CDR3 is CASSSWGTSTDTQYF. In nucleotides, the CDR3 is TGTGCCAGCAGTTCCTGGGGAACGAGCACAGATACGCAGTATTTT.

For the CDR3, the DNA is TGTGCCAGCAAAGCGGGAGAGCAGCAAGAGACCCAGTACTTC. It translates to CASKAGEQQETQYF. The chain uses TRBV2 and TRBJ2-5; the match to TRBD2 covers 8 bases. V trimming: 7 bases; J trimming: 2 bases; junction bases outside the gene matches: 6. From germline, CDR1 is SNHLY and CDR2 FYNNEI. There are 14 residues in the CDR3.

The V and J genes are TRBV11-2 and TRBJ2-3; unclear D gene. This CDR3 spans 11 amino acids. The V end lost 7 bases, the J end lost 4 bases, and 6 bases lay between the germline ends. CDR1 is SGHAT, CDR2 FQNNGV, per germline. The CDR3 DNA reads TGTGCCAGCATTGCCTCAGATACGCAGTATTTT. Translated, it gives CASIASDTQYF.

This rearrangement joins TRBV3-1 (or the pseudogene TRBV3-2) to TRBJ2-5, with unresolved D. Germline V gives CDR1 LGHDT, CDR2 YNNKEL (reference sequence). This CDR3 has 14 amino acids. V lost 3 bases, J lost 1 base, and 9 bases lay in between. DNA for the CDR3: TGTGCCAGCAGCCAGTACTTGACCCAAGAGACCCAGTACTTC. Residues: CASSQYLTQETQYF.

The chain links TRBV7-2 to TRBJ1-5; no reliable D call. This CDR3 contains 14 residues. The V gene lost 6 bases and the J gene lost 0 bases, with 9 bases spanning the gap. The germline V gene has CDR1 SGHTA and CDR2 FQGNSA. The CDR3 region is CASSPSYSNQPQHF. Written as DNA, the CDR3 is TGTGCCAGCAGTCCTTCGTATAGCAATCAGCCCCAGCATTTT. The whole variable domain, filled in from reference TRBV7-2 and TRBJ1-5, reads GAGVSQSPSNKVTEKGKDVELRCDPISGHTALYWYRQSLGQGLEFLIYFQGNSAPDKSGLPSDRFSAERTGGSVSTLTIQRTQQEDSAVYLCASSPSYSNQPQHFGDGTRLSIL.

The V and J genes are TRBV10-3 and TRBJ1-4; tentatively, D is TRBD1 (6 bases). This CDR3 has 16 amino acids. Germline V gene data show CDR1 as ENHRY and CDR2 as SYGVKD. The V end was cut by 1 base, the J end by 4 bases, with 13 bases between. The CDR3 DNA reads TGTGCCATCAGTGAGTTTCCGGACAGTGATAATGAAAAACTGTTTTTT. This encodes CAISEFPDSDNEKLFF.

The CDR3 is CASSIPAWHEQYF. CDR3 bases: TGTGCCAGTAGTATCCCTGCTTGGCACGAGCAGTACTTC. The chain joins TRBV19 to TRBJ2-7; D not resolved. CDR1 is LNHDA and CDR2 is SQIVND in the germline V gene (reference sequence). The V gene lost 3 bases and the J gene lost 5 bases, with 11 bases spanning the gap. There are 13 residues in the CDR3. Complete variable domain (other parts from reference TRBV19 and TRBJ2-7): DGGITQSPKYLFRKEGQNVTLSCEQNLNHDAMYWYRQDPGQGLRLIYYSQIVNDFQKGDIAEGYSVSREKKESFPLTVTSAQKNPTAFYLCASSIPAWHEQYFGPGTRLTVT.

This chain joins TRBV5-1 and TRBJ2-3; 10 positions match TRBD2. The CDR3 totals 16 residues. V gave up 5 bases and J gave up 1 base; unmatched junction bases: 7. CDR1 is SGHRS and CDR2 is YFSETQ in the germline V gene. The CDR3 region has the DNA TGCGCCAGCAGTTCGACCACTAGCGGGGGCACAGATACGCAGTATTTT. Amino acid sequence: CASSSTTSGGTDTQYF.

The chain recombines TRBV9 with TRBJ2-3; D tentatively fits TRBD1 or TRBD2 (5 bases each). Germline V gene lookup returns CDR1 SGDLS and CDR2 YYNGEE. V lost 4 bases to trimming and J lost 1 base, with 22 bases between them. This CDR3 comprises 18 residues. The DNA for the CDR3 is TGTGCCAGCAGCTCCCGGATGGGGGATCTAAAGGGCACAGATACGCAGTATTTT. Its protein product is CASSSRMGDLKGTDTQYF.

The chain carries TRBV19 and TRBJ1-2; 9 bases fit TRBD1. Germline V gene sequence: CDR1 LNHDA, CDR2 SQIVND (reference sequence). This CDR3 is built from 17 residues. V shed 4 bases and J 0 bases; nucleotides not matched to a gene: 9. CDR3: CASSRGQGPRTNYGYTF. In DNA, the CDR3 is TGTGCCAGTAGTAGGGGACAGGGACCGCGAACTAACTATGGCTACACCTTC.

The chain uses TRBV28 and TRBJ1-1; no clear D gene. This CDR3 has 12 residues. V was trimmed by 2 bases and J by 8 bases, leaving 9 bases between them. Germline-derived CDR1 and CDR2 are MDHEN and SYDVKM. The CDR3 region has the DNA TGTGCCAGCAGTTTACGTGTGGGGGAAGCTTTCTTT. Translating it yields CASSLRVGEAFF.

This chain links TRBV27 with TRBJ2-1, with D uncertain. V was trimmed by 6 bases and J by 0 bases, leaving 15 bases between them. The length of the CDR3 is 16 residues. CDR1 is MNHEY, CDR2 SMNVEV, per germline (reference sequence). As DNA, the CDR3 is TGTGCCAGCAGCCCCCGTGCGGAGAGCTCCTACAATGAGCAGTTCTTC. Translated: CASSPRAESSYNEQFF.

J is TRBJ1-1 and V is TRBV6-5; the D is unclear. Trimming pared 7 bases from V and 3 bases from J, leaving 12 bases between. The CDR3 contains 13 residues. Germline CDR1 reads MNHEY; CDR2 reads SVGAGI. DNA for the CDR3: TGTGCCAGCACCATTCGTCGGGACACTGAAGCTTTCTTT. This sequence encodes CASTIRRDTEAFF.

The CDR3 here is CASSDGRGFTEAFF. Here the CDR3 DNA reads TGTGCCAGCAGTGACGGACGGGGTTTCACTGAAGCTTTCTTT. This chain joins TRBV6-1 and TRBJ1-1; D ambiguous. The length of the CDR3 is 14 residues. From germline, CDR1 is MNHNS and CDR2 SASEGT. The V and J ends lost 3 bases and 4 bases respectively, with 12 bases between them.

This chain links TRBV6-6 with TRBJ2-1; D call uncertain. V lost 2 bases and J 2 bases, leaving 10 bases between the germline ends. The CDR3 runs 15 residues. The germline gives CDR1 MNHNY, CDR2 SVGAGI (reference sequence). Written as DNA, the CDR3 is TGTGCCAGCAGTTACAGTCCAGGACCCTACAATGAGCAGTTCTTC. Protein sequence: CASSYSPGPYNEQFF.

The rearrangement links TRBV9 to TRBJ2-1; the D gene is possibly TRBD2 (6 bases). Trimming pared 7 bases from V and 2 bases from J, leaving 22 bases between. The CDR3 is 17 residues long. The germline V gene encodes CDR1 SGDLS and CDR2 YYNGEE. For the CDR3, the DNA is TGTGCCAGCGGGGACTCGGGGCGGGGCGAGACCTACAATGAGCAGTTCTTC. Translation: CASGDSGRGETYNEQFF.

CDR3 DNA sequence: TGTGCCAGCAGCTTAGACAATGAGCAGTTCTTC. The encoded protein is CASSLDNEQFF. The rearrangement joins TRBV7-2 to TRBJ2-1; D gene uncertain. The V gene's germline CDR1 is SGHTA and CDR2 FQGNSA. The V and J ends lost 1 base and 5 bases respectively, with 0 bases between them. This CDR3 region has 11 residues.